Shown below are 30 T cell receptor beta chains from a single sample sequenced in a study of T cells in Graves' hyperthyroidism and ophthalmopathy. TCR beta CDR3 sequences were amplified from RNA transcripts. Using the HTBI primer set, a first-round RT-PCR was run on the TCR CDR3. TCRdb recomputed calls from the multiplex PCR reads with MiXCR, one row per CDR3 protein. The top ten hold 9.5% to 13% of the sample, which has some 98,000 distinct CDR3 sequences, 35% to 50% seen once. Source material: peripheral blood or thyroid tissue (not recorded which). All receptors come from a woman aged 25 to 39 with Graves' hyperthyroidism.

J is TRBJ2-7 and V is TRBV7-2, with D possibly matching TRBD1 (6 bases). The CDR3 length is 13 residues. CDR1 and CDR2 from the germline V gene are SGHTA and FQGNSA. V was trimmed by 2 bases and J by 7 bases, leaving 12 bases between them. The CDR3 DNA reads TGTGCCAGCAGCTTAAGAATGGGGGCTGAGCAGTACTTC. Its protein is CASSLRMGAEQYF.

In this sample, this clonotype turned up many times. The chain carries TRBV10-3 and TRBJ1-5, with unresolved D. There are 12 residues in the CDR3. V was trimmed by 9 bases and J by 1 base, leaving 7 bases between them. The V gene's germline CDR1 is ENHRY and CDR2 SYGVKD. CDR3 bases: TGTGCCATATCTGAGAGCAATCAGCCCCAGCATTTT. This encodes CAISESNQPQHF.

The chain has TRBV7-9 and TRBJ2-2; 8 positions match TRBD2. Germline values: CDR1 SEHNR, CDR2 FQNEAQ (reference sequence). The CDR3 sequence is 16 residues long. The trim removed 5 bases at V and 2 bases at J, leaving 7 bases unmatched. The CDR3 region is CASSRPLAGNTGELFF. For the CDR3, the DNA is TGTGCCAGCAGCCGCCCTCTAGCGGGCAACACCGGGGAGCTGTTTTTT.

The chain combines TRBV15 with TRBJ1-5, with TRBD1 matching over 9 bases. The germline CDR1 and CDR2 sequences are LNHNV and YYDKDF (reference sequence). V lost 3 bases, J lost 1 base, and 1 base stayed unmatched. This CDR3 has 15 residues. CDR3 sequence: CATSSGQGSNQPQHF. In nucleotides, the CDR3 is TGTGCCACCAGCAGTGGACAGGGGAGCAATCAGCCCCAGCATTTT.

This clonotype occurred many times. The chain carries TRBV10-2 and TRBJ1-2; no clear D. Trimming left V 0 bases short and J 2 bases short, with 13 bases between. Per the germline V gene, CDR1 is WSHSY and CDR2 is SAAADI. The CDR3 loop spans 16 amino acids. This CDR3 reads CASSESKGSTNYGYTF. CDR3 sequence (DNA): TGCGCCAGCAGTGAGTCGAAAGGCAGCACAAACTATGGCTACACCTTC.

Only a few counts were recorded for this clonotype. The V and J genes are TRBV29-1 and TRBJ1-2, with D maybe TRBD1 (5 bases). V gave up 7 bases and J gave up 6 bases, with 15 bases separating them. Germline CDR1 reads SQVTM; CDR2 reads ANQGSEA. This CDR3 spans 12 amino acids. The CDR3 loop reads CSGERVGDGYTF. The CDR3 coding sequence is TGCAGCGGAGAAAGGGTGGGGGATGGCTACACCTTC.

Judged by abundance, this clonotype is medium-sized. V is TRBV20-1 and J is TRBJ1-6; D ambiguous. The germline gives CDR1 DFQATT, CDR2 SNEGSKA (reference sequence). The CDR3 has 12 amino acids. V lost 6 bases and J 10 bases, leaving 13 bases between the germline ends. The chain's CDR3 is CSAPNLNSPLHF. In DNA form, the CDR3 reads TGCAGTGCCCCTAATCTTAACTCACCCCTCCACTTT.

The genes are TRBV10-3 and TRBJ1-1; D is unresolved. The CDR3 runs to 12 residues. Trimming shortened V by 10 bases and J by 4 bases, and 13 bases separated the two germline ends. Germline CDR1 reads ENHRY; CDR2 reads SYGVKD. The CDR3 loop is CANGVIRTEAFF. CDR3 coding DNA: TGTGCCAATGGGGTGATACGCACTGAAGCTTTCTTT.

Turning to this clonotype: A much bigger clone sits one base away, suggesting this may be a read error. J is TRBJ2-3 and V is TRBV15; D not resolved. The germline gives CDR1 LNHNV, CDR2 YYDKDF (reference sequence). The CDR3 loop spans 15 amino acids. CDR3 sequence: CAASRDRITWDTQYF. The CDR3 DNA sequence: TGTGCCGCCAGCAGAGATCGAATTACCTGGGATACGCAGTATTTT.

This clonotype was seen more than once but under ten times. The rearrangement links TRBV7-2 to TRBJ2-5; TRBD2 agrees at 8 bases. Germline V gene lookup returns CDR1 SGHTA and CDR2 FQGNSA. The V segment lost 11 bases and the J segment 2 bases; nucleotides outside the gene matches: 10. This CDR3 region has 14 residues. The CDR3 region has the DNA TGTGCCTGCGCGGGAGTAGCGGGACAAGAGACCCAGTACTTC. Translating it yields CACAGVAGQETQYF.

Ten or more counts support this clonotype. The chain has TRBV20-1 and TRBJ1-1; D is ambiguous. Germline V gene sequence: CDR1 DFQATT, CDR2 SNEGSKA (reference sequence). The V end was cut by 3 bases, the J end by 1 base, with 6 bases between. CDR3 length: 12 amino acids. Here the CDR3 reads CSASQANTEAFF. DNA for the CDR3: TGCAGTGCTAGCCAGGCGAACACTGAAGCTTTCTTT.

A note on this clonotype: A junction end diverges from the germline sequence, so it may reflect a read error. The rearrangement joins TRBV18 to TRBJ1-3, with D unresolved. Germline CDR1 KGHSH, CDR2 LQKENI. The CDR3 totals 16 residues. The CDR3 loop is CASSPQGPFSGSTIYF. The DNA of the CDR3 is TGTGCCAGCTCACCACAGGGTCCCTTCTCTGGAAGCACCATATATTTT.

The DNA for the CDR3 is TGTGCCAGCAGCCCTGGGGCTAGCGGGAGGACCGAGCAGTACTTC. This translates into CASSPGASGRTEQYF. The V gene is TRBV7-9, the J gene TRBJ2-7; 11 bases match TRBD2. V trimming: 5 bases; J trimming: 6 bases; junction bases outside the gene matches: 9. Germline V gene data show CDR1 as SEHNR and CDR2 as FQNEAQ (reference sequence). The CDR3 spans 15 residues.

The V call is TRBV15, the J call TRBJ2-7, with TRBD1 identical over 11 bases. With 3 bases clipped from V and 4 bases from J, the junction kept 5 bases outside the gene matches. Germline values: CDR1 LNHNV, CDR2 YYDKDF (reference sequence). The CDR3 spans 15 residues. DNA of the CDR3: TGTGCCACCAGCAGGGGGACAGGGGGATCGTACGAGCAGTACTTC. It specifies CATSRGTGGSYEQYF.

V usage is TRBV2 and J usage is TRBJ2-3; 8 bases match TRBD1. The CDR3 runs 15 residues. Germline V gene data show CDR1 as SNHLY and CDR2 as FYNNEI. Germline trimming cut 6 bases from V and 6 bases from J; bases unmatched to any gene: 11. The CDR3 region is CASRPGTGVYDTQYF. The CDR3 DNA is TGTGCCAGCAGACCCGGGACAGGAGTTTACGATACGCAGTATTTT.

The gene calls are TRBV7-6 and TRBJ2-5, with a tentative D call TRBD1 (5 bases). Trimming took off 1 base at V and 9 bases at J, with 24 bases between the two ends. There are 17 residues in the CDR3. CDR1 SGHVS and CDR2 FNYEAQ come from the germline V gene. The CDR3 spells CASSLGRVSPGEGAQYF. The CDR3 DNA is TGTGCCAGCAGCTTAGGTCGAGTGTCCCCCGGAGAAGGGGCCCAGTACTTC.

This chain joins TRBV7-2 and TRBJ2-5; 8 bases map to TRBD1. Germline-derived CDR1 and CDR2 are SGHTA and FQGNSA. J lost 7 bases, V lost 4 bases, and 5 bases had no gene match. The CDR3 extends over 13 amino acids. The CDR3 spells CASSSLGQGTQYF. CDR3 coding DNA: TGTGCCAGCAGCTCCCTCGGACAGGGGACCCAGTACTTC.

This clonotype was recorded at least ten times. The rearrangement joins TRBV9 to TRBJ2-2, with 8 positions matching TRBD2. With 2 bases clipped from V and 4 bases from J, the junction kept 4 bases outside the gene matches. The CDR3 is made up of 15 amino acids. Germline CDR1 is SGDLS and CDR2 is YYNGEE. CDR3 sequence reads: CASSVGAGGTGELFF. The CDR3 DNA reads TGTGCCAGCAGCGTTGGGGCGGGAGGCACCGGGGAGCTGTTTTTT.

The rearrangement uses TRBV2 and TRBJ1-6, with TRBD1 matching over 10 bases. CDR3 length equals 14 residues. Germline loops: CDR1 SNHLY, CDR2 FYNNEI. V shed 8 bases and J 10 bases; nucleotides not matched to a gene: 8. In DNA form, the CDR3 reads TGTGCCAGCCCCGGGACAGGGGTTCGGTCACCCCTCCACTTT. It specifies CASPGTGVRSPLHF. Filled out from reference TRBV2 and TRBJ1-6, the complete variable domain reads EPEVTQTPSHQVTQMGQEVILRCVPISNHLYFYWYRQILGQKVEFLVSFYNNEISEKSEIFDDQFSVERPDGSNFTLKIRSTKLEDSAMYFCASPGTGVRSPLHFGNGTRLTVT.

V usage is TRBV15 and J usage is TRBJ2-7; 7 bases agree with TRBD1. CDR3 length equals 15 residues. Germline-derived CDR1 and CDR2 are LNHNV and YYDKDF (reference sequence). V lost 3 bases to trimming and J lost 5 bases; unmatched junction nucleotides: 10. In DNA, the CDR3 is TGTGCCACCAGCAGCCTCCAGGGGGAGTCGGACGAGCAGTACTTC. Amino acid sequence: CATSSLQGESDEQYF. The full variable domain, its missing parts supplied by reference TRBV15 and TRBJ2-7, is DAMVIQNPRYQVTQFGKPVTLSCSQTLNHNVMYWYQQKSSQAPKLLFHYYDKDFNNEADTPDNFQSRRPNTSFCFLDIRSPGLGDTAMYLCATSSLQGESDEQYFGPGTRLTVT.

The chain employs TRBV18 and TRBJ1-2; D not certain. The CDR3 has 13 amino acids. Germline values: CDR1 KGHSH, CDR2 LQKENI. V lost 2 bases and J lost 4, with 8 bases in between. The DNA of the CDR3 is TGTGCCAGCTCACCAGCCGTTCCCTATGGCTACACCTTC. Translation gives CASSPAVPYGYTF.

This clonotype was found a few times. J is TRBJ2-3 and V is TRBV4-2; weak D call: TRBD2 (6 bases). CDR3 length: 15 amino acids. Germline V gene lookup returns CDR1 LGHNA and CDR2 YNFKEQ. V dropped 3 bases and J dropped 2 bases, with 12 bases sitting between them. The DNA for the CDR3 is TGTGCCAGCAGCCATAAAGCGGGCTACACAGATACGCAGTATTTT. Translation gives CASSHKAGYTDTQYF.

This clonotype was counted many times. The rearrangement uses TRBV28 and TRBJ2-5; D gene uncertain. This CDR3 is 12 amino acids long. CDR1 and CDR2 (germline): MDHEN, SYDVKM. Trimming pared 6 bases from V and 3 bases from J, leaving 8 bases between. This chain's CDR3 is CASRSPEETQYF. DNA of the CDR3: TGTGCCAGCAGATCCCCCGAAGAGACCCAGTACTTC.

Only one count was recorded for this clonotype. The chain recombines TRBV25-1 with TRBJ1-4, with 7 bases fitting TRBD1. CDR1 MGHDK and CDR2 SYGVNS come from the germline V gene. The CDR3 runs 15 residues. V was pared by 4 bases and J by 6 bases, with 8 bases of the junction left unmatched. The CDR3 sequence: CASSAFTTGDEKLFF. Here the CDR3 DNA reads TGTGCCAGCAGTGCTTTTACCACAGGGGATGAAAAACTGTTTTTT. The entire variable domain, with the rest obtained from reference TRBV25-1 and TRBJ1-4, is as follows: EADIYQTPRYLVIGTGKKITLECSQTMGHDKMYWYQQDPGMELHLIHYSYGVNSTEKGDLSSESTVSRIRTEHFPLTLESARPSHTSQYLCASSAFTTGDEKLFFGSGTQLSVL.

V usage is TRBV2 and J usage is TRBJ2-5; 8 nucleotides line up with TRBD1. Germline trimming cut 3 bases from V and 4 bases from J; bases unmatched to any gene: 4. Germline CDR1 and CDR2: SNHLY and FYNNEI. The CDR3 extends over 14 amino acids. The DNA for the CDR3 is TGTGCCAGCAGTGATGACAGGGGCCCAGAGACCCAGTACTTC. This encodes CASSDDRGPETQYF.

Regarding this clonotype: Given a much more abundant clone one base away, this may be a read error. The rearrangement links TRBV7-3 to TRBJ1-5; TRBD1 agrees at 8 bases. CDR3 size: 14 residues. After removal of 6 bases from V and 9 bases from J, the junction contained 10 bases not matched to a gene. Germline assignment: CDR1 SGHTA and CDR2 FQGTGA. The CDR3 spells CASRPGQGYRPQHF. The CDR3 DNA is TGTGCCAGCAGACCCGGACAGGGATATCGGCCCCAGCATTTT.

This clonotype was counted at least ten times. The CDR3 region has the DNA TGCAGCGCTCGACAGTGGGACACCGGGGAGCTGTTTTTT. This sequence encodes CSARQWDTGELFF. The V call is TRBV29-1, the J call TRBJ2-2; a possible D gene is TRBD1 (5 bases). The CDR3 extends over 13 amino acids. CDR1 and CDR2 (germline): SQVTM, ANQGSEA. Trimming stripped 7 bases from V and 3 bases from J, with 12 bases between.

This clonotype showed up many times. This rearrangement joins TRBV4-1 to TRBJ1-4; 7 bases map to TRBD1. Germline CDR1 MGHRA, CDR2 YSYEKL. The CDR3 runs to 16 residues. Germline trimming cut 1 base from V and 8 bases from J; bases unmatched to any gene: 10. This CDR3 is CASSQARRQGGEKLFF. CDR3 coding DNA: TGCGCCAGCAGCCAAGCGCGGAGACAGGGAGGCGAAAAACTGTTTTTT.

This clonotype has at least ten counts. The CDR3 is CASSSGDRGSYEQYF. For the CDR3, the DNA is TGTGCCAGCAGTTCAGGGGACCGCGGATCCTACGAGCAGTACTTC. This chain connects TRBV12-3 or TRBV12-4 to TRBJ2-7, with a weak D call TRBD1 (6 bases). This CDR3 region has 15 residues. V was trimmed by 4 bases and J by 1 base, leaving 14 bases between them.

The V call is TRBV2, the J call TRBJ1-2; weak D call: TRBD1 (6 bases). CDR3 length: 15 residues. V shed 4 bases and J shed 8 bases, with 20 bases lying between them. Per the germline V gene, CDR1 is SNHLY and CDR2 is FYNNEI. This chain's CDR3 is CASSGGGAGDWGYTF. The DNA of the CDR3 is TGTGCCAGCAGTGGAGGTGGGGCAGGGGATTGGGGCTACACCTTC.